Detailed here is one T cell receptor beta chain. Its target is not known. TCR beta CDR3 region amplification was performed from RNA transcripts. HTBI primers were used for first-round RT-PCR of the TCR CDR3. From the multiplex PCR reads, TCRdb called clonotypes with MiXCR, one entry per CDR3 protein. This table has around 290,000 distinct CDR3 sequences, roughly 15% appearing once. The sample is drawn from a study of T cells in Graves' hyperthyroidism and ophthalmopathy. Study at large: Peripheral blood was taken when the disease was first diagnosed, before any treatment began. Study-wide findings and caveats: Stable hyperthyroidism was told apart from ophthalmopathy by a model built on 13 V-J features.

This TCR was recovered from a woman in her thirties with Graves' hyperthyroidism that later progressed to Graves' ophthalmopathy. The sequenced material came from blood.

CDR3 residues: CASSARLAGGWNEQFF. The CDR3 DNA follows: TGTGCCAGCAGCGCCCGACTAGCGGGAGGGTGGAATGAGCAGTTCTTC. The chain employs TRBV13 and TRBJ2-1, with 14 bases lining up with TRBD2. The ends lost 5 bases at V and 7 bases at J; junction bases unmatched: 7. CDR1 PRHDT and CDR2 FYEKMQ come from the germline V gene (reference sequence). This CDR3 contains 16 residues.